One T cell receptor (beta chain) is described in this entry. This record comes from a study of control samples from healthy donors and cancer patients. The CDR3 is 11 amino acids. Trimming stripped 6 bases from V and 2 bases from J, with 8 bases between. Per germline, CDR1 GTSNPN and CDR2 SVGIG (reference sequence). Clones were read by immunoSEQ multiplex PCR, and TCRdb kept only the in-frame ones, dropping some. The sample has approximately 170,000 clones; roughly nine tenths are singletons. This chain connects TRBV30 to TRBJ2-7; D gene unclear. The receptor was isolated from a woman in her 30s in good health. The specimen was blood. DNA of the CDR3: TGTGCCTGTTCAAATACCTACGAGCAGTACTTC. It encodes CACSNTYEQYF. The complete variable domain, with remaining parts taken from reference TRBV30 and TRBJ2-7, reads SQTIHQWPATLVQPVGSPLSLECTVEGTSNPNLYWYRQAAGRGLQLLFYSVGIGQISSEVPQNLSASRPQDRQFILSSKKLLLSDSGFYLCACSNTYEQYFGPGTRLTVT.